The sequence of this T cell receptor beta chain was determined in a study of blood T cell repertoires in COVID-19. The overall study: From the United States, Italy and Spain came samples of acute and convalescent COVID-19. T cells, B-cell-depleted T cells, or PBMCs supplied cDNA or gDNA.

V was shortened by 1 base and J by 3 bases, with 11 bases between the two germline ends. CDR1 SGHDT and CDR2 YYEEEE come from the germline V gene. There are 14 residues in the CDR3. In the original processing: Reference gene primer amplification yielded estimated nucleated cell counts. TCRdb keeps only in-frame clones here, not all; method: immunoSEQ multiplex PCR. D and trimming were read from the DNA, whereas the V and J calls and clone size are those reported in that table. This table has more than 60,000 clones, approximately 90% appearing once. The specimen was peripheral blood. The chain joins TRBV5-6 to TRBJ2-7, with D perhaps matching TRBD1 (5 bases). The receptor comes from a human donor in a cohort sampled during active COVID-19. In nucleotides, the CDR3 is TGTGCCAGCAGCTTGTACAGGCGAGACTACGAGCAGTACTTC. Its protein product is CASSLYRRDYEQYF.